This T cell receptor beta chain was retrieved from a study of tissue T cells after allogeneic stem cell transplantation. Points from the study as a whole: Limitations included a small, clinically heterogeneous cohort and limited sampling depth.

The repertoire was sequenced with immunoSEQ multiplex PCR; TCRdb's copy has only in-frame clones and lacks some. Here the sample spans 8,000 to 10,000 clones, 50% to 75% being singletons. Note on this clone: The antigen is undetermined.

Trimming cost V 1 base and J 2 bases; bases outside gene matches: 12. CDR1 and CDR2 from the germline V gene are LGHNA and YNFKEQ. The length of the CDR3 is 19 residues. This specimen consisted of tissue from the stomach, obtained at autopsy. The sequence was obtained from a male donor older than 55 with lung cancer. The gene calls are TRBV4-2 and TRBJ2-5; 11 bases agree with TRBD2. The CDR3 reads CASSQGSVAGGSLQETQYF. The CDR3 bases are TGTGCCAGCAGCCAAGGGTCGGTAGCGGGAGGGAGTTTGCAAGAGACCCAGTACTTC.